Presented here are 9 T cell receptor beta chains from one specimen sequenced in a study of long-term antiretroviral therapy in people with HIV. Researchers report immunoSEQ v3.0 was run at survey level. The assay was immunoSEQ multiplex PCR, and TCRdb's table has in-frame clones only and misses some. The repertoire holds more than 15,000 clones, around 87% seen once, with 12% in the top ten. The sample in question was unsorted PBMCs, obtained 0.7 years before starting antiretroviral therapy. Receptors were obtained from a man aged 50-60 years with HIV.

This clone was counted between two and nine times. The J gene is TRBJ2-3, the V gene TRBV6-5; 8 bases line up with TRBD1. This CDR3 is 16 amino acids long. With V trimmed by 1 base and J by 3 bases, 6 bases remained unmatched. The germline V gene encodes CDR1 MNHEY and CDR2 SVGAGI. The CDR3 nucleotides read TGTGCCAGCAGTTACTGGGCAGGGGGCACGACAGATACGCAGTATTTT. Translating it yields CASSYWAGGTTDTQYF.

The chain is built from TRBV4-2 and TRBJ1-2; 10 bases are shared with TRBD1. CDR1 and CDR2 (germline): LGHNA, YNFKEQ. CDR3 size: 17 residues. The V gene end was trimmed by 1 base and the J gene end by 5 bases; junction bases not matched to a gene: 10. CDR3 sequence (DNA): TGTGCCAGCAGCCAAGGGGACCTCCGGGACAGGGGTTATGGCTACACCTTC. Protein product: CASSQGDLRDRGYGYTF.

The chain is built from TRBV13 and TRBJ2-5; unclear D gene. Trimming cost V 5 bases and J 5 bases, with 12 bases left between them. Germline V CDR1 and CDR2: PRHDT, FYEKMQ (reference sequence). This CDR3 is 13 amino acids long. CDR3 sequence (DNA): TGTGCCAGCAGCATACTCCTAGGGGAGACCCAGTACTTC. This sequence encodes CASSILLGETQYF.

The rearrangement links TRBV6-4 to TRBJ2-3; TRBD2 might be the D (6 bases). V was trimmed by 7 bases and J by 4 bases, leaving 24 bases between them. The CDR3 has 17 residues. Per germline, CDR1 MRHNA and CDR2 SNTAGT. The CDR3 sequence is CASTRLCRGAGSDTQYF. CDR3 in DNA: TGTGCCAGCACCCGATTATGTCGAGGAGCGGGCTCAGATACGCAGTATTTT.

The chain has TRBV9 and TRBJ1-1; 8 nucleotides agree with TRBD1. The CDR3 is 14 residues long. Per germline, CDR1 SGDLS and CDR2 YYNGEE. After removal of 4 bases from V and 5 bases from J, the junction contained 7 bases not matched to a gene. The CDR3 here is CASSLQGAGTEAFF. The CDR3 nucleotides are TGTGCCAGCAGCCTCCAGGGGGCTGGGACTGAAGCTTTCTTT.

This clone was detected once. The chain couples TRBV5-1 to TRBJ2-7; TRBD2 aligns across 11 bases. The germline CDR1 and CDR2 sequences are SGHRS and YFSETQ. The V gene end was trimmed by 0 bases and the J gene end by 3 bases; junction bases not matched to a gene: 5. This CDR3 spans 16 amino acids. CDR3 amino acids: CASSLGSGGAYYEQYF. As DNA, the CDR3 is TGCGCCAGCAGCTTGGGTAGCGGGGGGGCCTACTACGAGCAGTACTTC.

The genes are TRBV18 and TRBJ1-2; the D is unclear. The CDR3 totals 13 residues. Germline loops: CDR1 KGHSH, CDR2 LQKENI. Trimming cost V 1 base and J 8 bases, with 11 bases left between them. The CDR3 reads CASSPQRWEGYTF. The CDR3 DNA reads as TGTGCCAGCTCACCACAACGCTGGGAAGGCTACACCTTC.

V gene TRBV29-1 combines with J gene TRBJ1-2; TRBD1 agrees at 8 bases. Trimming removed 7 bases from V and 2 bases from J; junction bases left unmatched: 3. CDR3 length: 12 residues. Looked up from germline, CDR1 is SQVTM and CDR2 is ANQGSEA. CDR3 nucleotide sequence: TGCAGCGACTGGACAGGGAACTATGGCTACACCTTC. This gives the protein CSDWTGNYGYTF.

This sequence joins TRBV18 and TRBJ2-7; TRBD1 agrees at 12 bases. The CDR3 is 16 amino acids. Germline lookup yields CDR1 KGHSH and CDR2 LQKENI. V shed 4 bases and J 5 bases; nucleotides not matched to a gene: 9. The DNA of the CDR3 is TGTGCCAGCTCACAAAGACTGGGACAGGGGGCCGACGAGCAGTACTTC. Its protein is CASSQRLGQGADEQYF.